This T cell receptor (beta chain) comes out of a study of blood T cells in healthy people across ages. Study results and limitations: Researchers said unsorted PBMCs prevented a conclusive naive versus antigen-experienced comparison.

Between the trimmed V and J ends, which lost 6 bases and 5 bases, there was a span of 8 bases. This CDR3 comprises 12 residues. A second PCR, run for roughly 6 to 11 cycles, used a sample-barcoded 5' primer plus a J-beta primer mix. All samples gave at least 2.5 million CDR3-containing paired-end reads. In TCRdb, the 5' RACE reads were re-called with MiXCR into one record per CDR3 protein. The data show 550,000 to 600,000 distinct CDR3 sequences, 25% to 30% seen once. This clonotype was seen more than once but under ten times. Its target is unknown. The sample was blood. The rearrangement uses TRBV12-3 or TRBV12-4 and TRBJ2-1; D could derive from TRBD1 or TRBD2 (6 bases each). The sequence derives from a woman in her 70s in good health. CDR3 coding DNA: TGTGCCAGCAGCGGGGGCAACAATGAGCAGTTCTTC. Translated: CASSGGNNEQFF.